This passage covers 7 T cell receptor beta chains from one sample sequenced in a study of beta chain features in type 1 diabetes. The whole isolated RNA underwent reverse transcription, so sequencing captured expressed TCRB transcripts. Clones were read by immunoSEQ multiplex PCR, and TCRdb kept only the in-frame ones, dropping some. The sample lists fewer than 500,000 clones, about 15% seen once, with under 0.04% in the top ten. The sequenced material came from naive CD4+ T cells from blood. All receptors derive from a young man in good health.

This clone was counted a few times. The chain is built from TRBV15 and TRBJ2-3, with TRBD2 matching over 8 bases. This CDR3 has 16 amino acids. Germline V lookup: CDR1 LNHNV, CDR2 YYDKDF (reference sequence). V dropped 1 base and J dropped 6; count of bases not matched to a gene: 9. This CDR3 reads CATSRVRTRGADTQYF. CDR3 DNA sequence: TGTGCCACCAGCAGAGTAAGGACGCGGGGGGCGGATACGCAGTATTTT.

There are a few counts of this clone. The chain links TRBV9 to TRBJ2-2; TRBD2 matches 11 bases. This CDR3 has 16 amino acids. V dropped 2 bases and J dropped 5; count of bases not matched to a gene: 5. CDR1 SGDLS and CDR2 YYNGEE come from the germline V gene. CDR3 in amino acids: CASSVDLAGGTGELFF. CDR3 in DNA: TGTGCCAGCAGCGTCGATCTAGCGGGAGGAACCGGGGAGCTGTTTTTT.

The chain is built from TRBV5-1 and TRBJ2-5; D remains unclear. V gave up 0 bases and J gave up 4 bases, with 10 bases separating them. This CDR3 spans 14 amino acids. The germline gives CDR1 SGHRS, CDR2 YFSETQ. The CDR3 reads CASSLGYQRETQYF. CDR3 sequence (DNA): TGCGCCAGCAGCTTGGGGTACCAACGAGAGACCCAGTACTTC.

The genes are TRBV12-5 and TRBJ2-7; possibly TRBD2 for D (6 bases). The CDR3 length is 16 residues. V shed 7 bases and J shed 1 base, with 20 bases lying between them. Germline lookup yields CDR1 LGHNT and CDR2 FRNRAP. DNA for the CDR3: TGTGCTAGTGCCCGGAGCGGGCTGGGCCCTTCCTACGAGCAGTACTTC. The encoded protein is CASARSGLGPSYEQYF.

This clone was picked up a small number of times. The J gene is TRBJ2-7, the V gene TRBV29-1; the D is unclear. V lost 4 bases to trimming and J lost 1 base, with 11 bases between them. Germline CDR1 and CDR2: SQVTM and ANQGSEA. CDR3 length: 13 residues. The CDR3 DNA reads as TGCAGCGTTGCACCCCTCCTTTCCTACGAGCAGTACTTC. It yields the protein CSVAPLLSYEQYF.

The chain employs TRBV30 and TRBJ1-5; a possible D gene is TRBD1 (5 bases). Germline lookup yields CDR1 GTSNPN and CDR2 SVGIG (reference sequence). This CDR3 contains 13 residues. Trimming took off 1 base at V and 5 bases at J, with 9 bases between the two ends. The chain's CDR3 is CAWSDRGDQPQHF. The CDR3 nucleotides are TGTGCCTGGAGTGATCGGGGGGATCAGCCCCAGCATTTT. Variable domain in full (rest from reference TRBV30 and TRBJ1-5): SQTIHQWPATLVQPVGSPLSLECTVEGTSNPNLYWYRQAAGRGLQLLFYSVGIGQISSEVPQNLSASRPQDRQFILSSKKLLLSDSGFYLCAWSDRGDQPQHFGDGTRLSIL.

The chain employs TRBV6-5 and TRBJ1-1; possible D gene TRBD1, 5 bases. Germline CDR1 is MNHEY and CDR2 is SVGAGI. CDR3 length: 14 amino acids. Trimming pared 7 bases from V and 1 base from J, leaving 13 bases between. For the CDR3, the DNA is TGTGCCAGCACCAGGGCTTGGGGGAACACTGAAGCTTTCTTT. Protein product: CASTRAWGNTEAFF.